A selection of T cell receptor beta chains follows, all from one sample in a study of vaccination effects on CD4 cells after COVID-19. Sequencing was performed with immunoSEQ multiplex PCR; in TCRdb, only in-frame clones are kept and a portion is missing. The sample lists approximately 23,000 clones; around 68% were seen once. The antigens of these receptors remain unknown. The sequencing used CD4+ T cells from PBMCs cultured with HCoV-NL63 spike peptides, collected before COVID-19 vaccination. These receptors all stem from a human donor who received a COVID-19 vaccine. The CDR3 runs from the conserved cysteine through the conserved F or W. D genes are given only for firm matches. Clone size is not always given. Where it is, it says once, few, many or a class for expanded clones.

TRBV25-1	.	.	TRBJ2-5	CASSEDKETQYF	TGTGCCAGCAGCGAGGACAAAGAGACCCAGTACTTC
TRBV6-1	few	.	TRBJ1-3	CASSELGAGNTIYF	TGTGCCAGCAGTGAATTGGGGGCTGGAAACACCATATATTTT
TRBV4-1	medium-sized	.	TRBJ1-1	CASQSQGSRRTEAFF	TGCGCCAGCCAGTCGCAGGGGTCCAGGCGCACTGAAGCTTTCTTT
TRBV12-3/TRBV12-4	.	TRBD1	TRBJ1-2	CASGQGIYGYTF	TGTGCCAGCGGACAGGGGATCTATGGCTACACCTTC
TRBV19	once	TRBD1	TRBJ2-7	CASSTGQLTYEQYF	TGTGCCAGTAGTACGGGACAGCTAACCTACGAGCAGTACTTC
TRBV6-2/TRBV6-3	.	.	TRBJ1-1	CASSLRSVEAFF	TGTGCCAGCAGTTTGCGGAGTGTTGAAGCTTTCTTT
TRBV3-1/TRBV3-2	few	.	TRBJ2-7	CASSQAGAQYF	TGTGCCAGCAGCCAAGCGGGAGCGCAGTACTTC
TRBV25-1	.	.	TRBJ2-7	CASSERHRDRLSYEQYF	TGTGCCAGCAGTGAACGTCACCGGGACCGATTATCCTACGAGCAGTACTTC
TRBV4-2	.	TRBD1	TRBJ1-6	CASSLDRGGLRAPLHF	TGTGCCAGCAGCCTTGACAGGGGGGGCCTAAGGGCACCCCTCCACTTT
TRBV3-1/TRBV3-2	.	.	TRBJ2-2	CASSQEPGARELFF	TGTGCCAGCAGCCAAGAACCCGGGGCCCGGGAGCTGTTTTTT
TRBV7-2	few	.	TRBJ1-2	CASSLGQTYGYTF	TGTGCCAGCAGCTTAGGGCAGACCTATGGCTACACCTTC
TRBV19	.	.	TRBJ1-2	CASSIGVGYGYTF	TGTGCCAGTAGTATCGGGGTTGGCTATGGCTACACCTTC
TRBV6-6	.	TRBD1	TRBJ1-2	CASSLRQGRDGYTF	TGTGCCAGCAGTTTGAGACAGGGGCGCGATGGCTACACCTTC
TRBV18	.	.	TRBJ1-5	CASRSDSNQPQHF	TGTGCCAGCCGAAGTGATAGCAATCAGCCCCAGCATTTT
TRBV2	.	.	TRBJ2-3	CASRRLARLTDTQYF	TGTGCCAGCAGGAGGCTAGCGAGACTCACAGATACGCAGTATTTT
TRBV10-1	few	TRBD2	TRBJ2-3	CASSVIAGGIDTQYF	TGCGCCAGCAGTGTCATAGCGGGGGGGATCGATACGCAGTATTTT
TRBV3-1/TRBV3-2	once	TRBD1	TRBJ1-1	CASSQVTGAVTEAFF	TGTGCCAGCAGCCAAGTAACAGGGGCTGTCACTGAAGCTTTCTTT
TRBV6-2/TRBV6-3	.	.	TRBJ1-1	CASSTVGRPYREAFF	TGTGCCAGCAGTACCGTAGGACGTCCTTACCGTGAAGCTTTCTTT
TRBV27	few	.	TRBJ2-7	CASSLWGGTGLTYEQYF	TGTGCCAGCAGTTTATGGGGAGGGACAGGCCTCACCTACGAGCAGTACTTC
TRBV5-1	.	.	TRBJ2-6	CASSLRRQGRGAGANVLTF	TGCGCCAGCAGCTTGCGACGACAGGGCAGGGGGGCTGGGGCCAACGTCCTGACTTTC
TRBV7-9	.	.	TRBJ1-2	CASSPQARTVNYGYTF	TGTGCCAGCAGCCCGCAGGCCCGAACCGTTAACTATGGCTACACCTTC
TRBV5-6	.	.	TRBJ1-1	CASSSFLTEAFF	TGTGCCAGCAGCTCCTTCCTCACTGAAGCTTTCTTT
TRBV11-1	.	TRBD2	TRBJ2-1	CASSISGSRYNEQFF	TGTGCCAGCAGCATAAGCGGGAGTAGGTACAATGAGCAGTTCTTC
TRBV29-1	.	.	TRBJ2-2	CSVAPTVAGELFF	TGCAGCGTTGCACCGACAGTGGCCGGGGAGCTGTTTTTT
TRBV29-1	.	TRBD1	TRBJ2-1	CSASKSQGAGEQFF	TGCAGCGCTTCAAAAAGCCAGGGGGCAGGTGAGCAGTTCTTC
TRBV27	.	.	TRBJ2-6	CASGGILANVLTF	TGTGCCAGTGGGGGGATCCTTGCCAACGTCCTGACTTTC
TRBV6-4	.	.	TRBJ2-6	CASSDRSSGANVLTF	TGTGCCAGCAGTGACAGGAGCTCTGGGGCCAACGTCCTGACTTTC
TRBV6-1	.	TRBD1	TRBJ2-6	CASSEPRDRGYSGANVLTF	TGTGCCAGCAGTGAACCCCGAGACAGGGGGTACTCTGGGGCCAACGTCCTGACTTTC
TRBV7-8	.	TRBD1	TRBJ1-2	CASSLGQGYGYTF	TGTGCCAGCAGCTTAGGACAGGGCTATGGCTACACCTTC
TRBV7-7	.	.	TRBJ2-1	CASSLGRLVSYNEQFF	TGTGCCAGCAGCTTAGGTAGACTGGTCTCCTACAATGAGCAGTTCTTC
TRBV25-1	few	.	TRBJ1-3	CASSELRGPGNTIYF	TGTGCCAGCAGTGAGCTCAGGGGACCTGGAAACACCATATATTTT
TRBV7-8	.	.	TRBJ1-5	CASSLISENQPQHF	TGTGCCAGCAGCTTAATCAGCGAGAATCAGCCCCAGCATTTT
TRBV19	.	.	TRBJ1-5	CASRGNGAGNQPQHF	TGTGCCAGTAGGGGAAATGGGGCCGGCAATCAGCCCCAGCATTTT
TRBV30	.	.	TRBJ1-6	CAWRGATIGNSPLHF	TGTGCCTGGAGGGGGGCCACGATCGGTAATTCACCCCTCCACTTT
TRBV2	.	TRBD2	TRBJ2-5	CASSRGLAGETQYF	TGTGCCAGCAGTCGTGGACTAGCGGGAGAGACCCAGTACTTC
TRBV3-1/TRBV3-2	.	.	TRBJ2-7	CASSQENSVDAEQYF	TGTGCCAGCAGCCAAGAAAACAGCGTGGATGCCGAGCAGTACTTC
TRBV7-9	.	.	TRBJ1-1	CASRGGNTEAFF	TGTGCCAGCAGGGGGGGGAACACTGAAGCTTTCTTT
TRBV7-6	.	TRBD1	TRBJ2-1	CASSLGTGGRFNEQFF	TGTGCCAGCAGCTTAGGGACAGGGGGACGGTTTAATGAGCAGTTCTTC
TRBV6-5	.	.	TRBJ2-7	CASRRYRQTLSEQYF	TGTGCCAGCAGGAGATACAGACAGACCTTGTCCGAGCAGTACTTC
TRBV5-1	few	.	TRBJ1-6	CASSLAQGRNNSPLHF	TGCGCCAGCAGCTTGGCCCAGGGACGGAATAATTCACCCCTCCACTTT
TRBV10-1	.	.	TRBJ1-2	CASSDRGNRGYTF	TGCGCCAGCAGTGACAGGGGAAATAGAGGCTACACCTTC
TRBV6-5	.	.	TRBJ1-1	CASSSPATANTEAFF	TGTGCCAGCAGTTCTCCAGCCACGGCGAACACTGAAGCTTTCTTT
TRBV6-1	few	.	TRBJ1-6	CASATGSSYNSPLHF	TGTGCCAGCGCTACCGGGAGCTCCTATAATTCACCCCTCCACTTT
TRBV4-1	.	TRBD2	TRBJ2-7	CASSQLAGVYEQYF	TGCGCCAGCAGCCAACTAGCGGGAGTCTACGAGCAGTACTTC
TRBV5-1	.	.	TRBJ2-3	CASSLSGTSSTDTQYF	TGCGCCAGCAGCTTGTCCGGGACTTCTAGCACAGATACGCAGTATTTT
TRBV7-9	.	.	TRBJ2-7	CASSYRVGGAEQYF	TGTGCCAGCAGCTACCGAGTTGGGGGTGCCGAGCAGTACTTC
TRBV25-1	.	TRBD1	TRBJ1-1	CASSVTGGPDTEAFF	TGTGCCAGCAGTGTAACAGGGGGCCCGGACACTGAAGCTTTCTTT
TRBV6-6	few	TRBD1	TRBJ1-1	CASQSRQGISEAFF	TGTGCCAGCCAGAGTAGACAGGGGATTTCTGAAGCTTTCTTT
TRBV15	few	TRBD1	TRBJ1-1	CATSRGQGNTEAFF	TGTGCCACCAGCAGGGGACAGGGGAACACTGAAGCTTTCTTT
TRBV5-4	few	.	TRBJ1-1	CASSSGKNGPNTEAFF	TGTGCCAGCAGCTCCGGGAAGAATGGCCCTAACACTGAAGCTTTCTTT
TRBV6-4	.	.	TRBJ1-2	CASRQGNYGYTF	TGTGCCAGCAGACAGGGTAACTATGGCTACACCTTC
TRBV6-5	.	.	TRBJ1-5	CASSYIGGQPQHF	TGTGCCAGCAGTTATATCGGAGGTCAGCCCCAGCATTTT
TRBV11-2	.	.	TRBJ2-7	CASRTSGLGSEQYF	TGTGCCAGCAGAACCAGCGGGTTGGGTAGCGAGCAGTACTTC
TRBV2	few	TRBD2	TRBJ2-1	CASRVTSGGYNEQFF	TGTGCCAGCAGGGTTACTAGCGGGGGCTACAATGAGCAGTTCTTC